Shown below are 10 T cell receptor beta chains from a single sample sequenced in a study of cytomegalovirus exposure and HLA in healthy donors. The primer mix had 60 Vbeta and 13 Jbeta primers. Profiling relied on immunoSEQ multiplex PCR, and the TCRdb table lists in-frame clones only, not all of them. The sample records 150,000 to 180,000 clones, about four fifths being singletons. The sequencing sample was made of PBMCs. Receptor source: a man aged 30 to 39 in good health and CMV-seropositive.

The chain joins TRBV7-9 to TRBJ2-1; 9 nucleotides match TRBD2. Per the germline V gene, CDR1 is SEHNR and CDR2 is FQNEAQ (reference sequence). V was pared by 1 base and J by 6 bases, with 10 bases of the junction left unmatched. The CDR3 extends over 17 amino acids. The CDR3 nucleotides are TGTGCCAGCAGCTTAGATGGCCAAGCGGGGGGTCCCAATGAGCAGTTCTTC. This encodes CASSLDGQAGGPNEQFF.

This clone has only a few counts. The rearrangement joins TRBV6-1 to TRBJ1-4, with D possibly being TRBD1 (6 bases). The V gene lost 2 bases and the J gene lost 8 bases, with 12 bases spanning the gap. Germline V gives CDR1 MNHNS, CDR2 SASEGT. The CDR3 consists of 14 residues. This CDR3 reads CASSESWGLEKLFF. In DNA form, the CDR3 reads TGTGCCAGCAGTGAATCGTGGGGGCTCGAAAAACTGTTTTTT.

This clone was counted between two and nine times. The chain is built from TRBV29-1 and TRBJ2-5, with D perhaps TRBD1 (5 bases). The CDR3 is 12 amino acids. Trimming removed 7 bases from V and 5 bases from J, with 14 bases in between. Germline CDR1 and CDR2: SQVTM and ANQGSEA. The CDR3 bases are TGCAGCGGGCAGGGTAGGTGGGAGACCCAGTACTTC. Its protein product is CSGQGRWETQYF.

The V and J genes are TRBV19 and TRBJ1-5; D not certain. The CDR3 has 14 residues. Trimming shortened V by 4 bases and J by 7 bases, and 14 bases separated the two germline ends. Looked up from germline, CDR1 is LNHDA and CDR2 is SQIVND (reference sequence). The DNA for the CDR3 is TGTGCCAGTAGTACCTCGTCTGGGCAGCAGCCCCAGCATTTT. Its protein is CASSTSSGQQPQHF.

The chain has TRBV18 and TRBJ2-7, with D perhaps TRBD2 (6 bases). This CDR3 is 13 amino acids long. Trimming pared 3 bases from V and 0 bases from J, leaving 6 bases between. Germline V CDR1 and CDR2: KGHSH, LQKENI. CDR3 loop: CASSPGGSYEQYF. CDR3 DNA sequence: TGTGCCAGCTCACCGGGGGGCTCCTACGAGCAGTACTTC.

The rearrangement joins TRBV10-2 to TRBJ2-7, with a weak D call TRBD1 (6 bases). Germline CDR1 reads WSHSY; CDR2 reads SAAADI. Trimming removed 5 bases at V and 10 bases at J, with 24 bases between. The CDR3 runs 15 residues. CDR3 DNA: TGCGCCAGCAGTAAGACAGGTGGGGTTACGAGCGGACAGTACTTC. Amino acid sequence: CASSKTGGVTSGQYF.

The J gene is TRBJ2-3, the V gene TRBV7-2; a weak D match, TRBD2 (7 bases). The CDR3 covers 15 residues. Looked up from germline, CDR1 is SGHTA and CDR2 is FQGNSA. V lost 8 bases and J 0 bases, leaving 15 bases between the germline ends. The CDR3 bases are TGTGCCAGCGGCCGAAGGGGGGGCAGCACAGATACGCAGTATTTT. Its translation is CASGRRGGSTDTQYF.

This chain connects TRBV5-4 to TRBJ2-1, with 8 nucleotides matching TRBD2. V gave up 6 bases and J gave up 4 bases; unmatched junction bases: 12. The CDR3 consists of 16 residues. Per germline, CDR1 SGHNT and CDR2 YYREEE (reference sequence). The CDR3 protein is CASTLVMRGDYNEQFF. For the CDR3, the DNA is TGTGCCAGCACCCTTGTCATGCGGGGGGATTACAATGAGCAGTTCTTC. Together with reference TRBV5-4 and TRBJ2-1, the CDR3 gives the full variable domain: ETGVTQSPTHLIKTRGQQVTLRCSSQSGHNTVSWYQQALGQGPQFIFQYYREEENGRGNFPPRFSGLQFPNYSSELNVNALELDDSALYLCASTLVMRGDYNEQFFGPGTRLTVL.

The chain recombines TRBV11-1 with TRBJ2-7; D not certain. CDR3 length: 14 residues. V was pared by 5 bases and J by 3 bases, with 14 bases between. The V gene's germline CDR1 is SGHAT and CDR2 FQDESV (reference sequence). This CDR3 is CASSLLGSGYEQYF. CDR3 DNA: TGTGCCAGCAGCCTGCTAGGTTCCGGCTACGAGCAGTACTTC.

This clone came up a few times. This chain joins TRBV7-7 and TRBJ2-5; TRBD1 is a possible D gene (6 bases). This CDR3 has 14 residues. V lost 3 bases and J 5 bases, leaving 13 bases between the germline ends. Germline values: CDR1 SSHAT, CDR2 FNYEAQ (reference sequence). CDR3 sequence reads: CASSLGQKGETQYF. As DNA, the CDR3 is TGTGCCAGCAGCTTGGGACAAAAAGGGGAGACCCAGTACTTC.